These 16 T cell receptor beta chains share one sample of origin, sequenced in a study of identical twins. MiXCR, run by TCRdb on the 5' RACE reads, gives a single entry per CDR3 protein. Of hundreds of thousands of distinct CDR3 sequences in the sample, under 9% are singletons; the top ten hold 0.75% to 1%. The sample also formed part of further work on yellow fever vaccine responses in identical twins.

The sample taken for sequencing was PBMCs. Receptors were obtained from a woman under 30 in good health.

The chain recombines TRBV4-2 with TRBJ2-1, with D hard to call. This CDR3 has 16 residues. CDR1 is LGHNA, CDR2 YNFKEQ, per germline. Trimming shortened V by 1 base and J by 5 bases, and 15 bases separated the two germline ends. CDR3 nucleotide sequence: TGTGCCAGCAGCCAAGCGTTTCAAGGCCCCAACAATGAGCAGTTCTTC. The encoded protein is CASSQAFQGPNNEQFF.

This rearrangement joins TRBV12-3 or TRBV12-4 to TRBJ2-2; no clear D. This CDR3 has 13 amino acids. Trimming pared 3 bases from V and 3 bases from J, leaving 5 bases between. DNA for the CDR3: TGTGCCAGCAGTTTTTGGGACACCGGGGAGCTGTTTTTT. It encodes CASSFWDTGELFF.

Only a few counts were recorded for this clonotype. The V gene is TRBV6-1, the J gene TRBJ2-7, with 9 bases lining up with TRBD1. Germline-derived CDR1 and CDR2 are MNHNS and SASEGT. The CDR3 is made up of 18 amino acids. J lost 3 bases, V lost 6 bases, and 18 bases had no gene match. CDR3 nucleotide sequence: TGTGCCAGCAGAAACGCCCCGGGGGAACAGGGGGCTGTCTACGAGCAGTACTTC. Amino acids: CASRNAPGEQGAVYEQYF.

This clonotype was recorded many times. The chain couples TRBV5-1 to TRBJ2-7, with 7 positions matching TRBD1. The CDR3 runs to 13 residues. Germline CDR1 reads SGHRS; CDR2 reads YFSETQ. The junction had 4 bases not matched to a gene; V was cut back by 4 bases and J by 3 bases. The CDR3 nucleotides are TGCGCCAGCAGCCGAGACAGGGACTACGAGCAGTACTTC. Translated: CASSRDRDYEQYF.

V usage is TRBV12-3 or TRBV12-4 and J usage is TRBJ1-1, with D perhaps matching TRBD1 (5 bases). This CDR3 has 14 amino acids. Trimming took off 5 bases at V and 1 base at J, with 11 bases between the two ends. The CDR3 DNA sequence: TGTGCCAGCAGTAGCAGGGAGACGAACACTGAAGCTTTCTTT. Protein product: CASSSRETNTEAFF.

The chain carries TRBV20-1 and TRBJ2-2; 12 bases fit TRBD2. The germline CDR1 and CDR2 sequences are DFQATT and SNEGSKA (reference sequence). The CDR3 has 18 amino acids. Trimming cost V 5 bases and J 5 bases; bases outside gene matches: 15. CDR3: CSALRAGTSGYYTGELFF. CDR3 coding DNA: TGCAGTGCTCTCCGGGCCGGGACTAGCGGGTATTATACCGGGGAGCTGTTTTTT.

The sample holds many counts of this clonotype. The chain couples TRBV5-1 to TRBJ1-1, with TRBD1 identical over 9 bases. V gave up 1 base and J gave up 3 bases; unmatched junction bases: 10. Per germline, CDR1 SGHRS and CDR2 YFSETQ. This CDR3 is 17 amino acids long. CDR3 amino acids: CASSLSKQGALDTEAFF. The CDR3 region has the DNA TGCGCCAGCAGCTTGTCAAAACAGGGGGCGTTGGACACTGAAGCTTTCTTT. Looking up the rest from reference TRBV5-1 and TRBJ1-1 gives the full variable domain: KAGVTQTPRYLIKTRGQQVTLSCSPISGHRSVSWYQQTPGQGLQFLFEYFSETQRNKGNFPGRFSGRQFSNSRSEMNVSTLELGDSALYLCASSLSKQGALDTEAFFGQGTRLTVV.

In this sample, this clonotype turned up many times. The CDR3 DNA reads TGTGCCAGCAGTAGGGACAGGGGCTCCTACGAGCAGTACTTC. Translated, it gives CASSRDRGSYEQYF. This rearrangement joins TRBV12-3 or TRBV12-4 to TRBJ2-7; TRBD1 aligns across 10 bases. The CDR3 runs 14 residues. Unmatched junction bases numbered 1, after V lost 5 bases and J lost 0 bases.

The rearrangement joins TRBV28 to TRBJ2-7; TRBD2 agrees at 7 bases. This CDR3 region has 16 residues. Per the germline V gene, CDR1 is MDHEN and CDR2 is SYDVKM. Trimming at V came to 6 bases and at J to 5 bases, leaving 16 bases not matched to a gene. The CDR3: CASRSQMGGFNNEQYF. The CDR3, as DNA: TGTGCCAGCAGATCCCAGATGGGGGGGTTTAACAACGAGCAGTACTTC. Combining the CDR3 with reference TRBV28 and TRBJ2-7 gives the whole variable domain DVKVTQSSRYLVKRTGEKVFLECVQDMDHENMFWYRQDPGLGLRLIYFSYDVKMKEKGDIPEGYSVSREKKERFSLILESASTNQTSMYLCASRSQMGGFNNEQYFGPGTRLTVT.

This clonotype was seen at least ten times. Here the CDR3 reads CASSGGTGPNTGELFF. CDR3 sequence (DNA): TGTGCCAGCAGCGGAGGGACAGGACCGAACACCGGGGAGCTGTTTTTT. V gene TRBV9 combines with J gene TRBJ2-2; 8 positions match TRBD1. V dropped 3 bases and J dropped 0; count of bases not matched to a gene: 4. Germline V gene data show CDR1 as SGDLS and CDR2 as YYNGEE. The CDR3 loop spans 16 amino acids.

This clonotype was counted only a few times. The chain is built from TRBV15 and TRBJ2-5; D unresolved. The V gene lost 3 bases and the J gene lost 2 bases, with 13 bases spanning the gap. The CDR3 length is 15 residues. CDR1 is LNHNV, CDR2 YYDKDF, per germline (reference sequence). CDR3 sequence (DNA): TGTGCCACCAGCAGTACCAGACTCCTTCAAGAGACCCAGTACTTC. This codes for CATSSTRLLQETQYF.

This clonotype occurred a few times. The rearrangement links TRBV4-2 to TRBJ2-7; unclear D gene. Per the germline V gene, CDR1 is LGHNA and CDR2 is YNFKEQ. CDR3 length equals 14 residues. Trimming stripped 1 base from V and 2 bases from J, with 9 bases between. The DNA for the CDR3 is TGTGCCAGCAGCCAAGTTGAGCCTCCCTACGAGCAGTACTTC. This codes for CASSQVEPPYEQYF.

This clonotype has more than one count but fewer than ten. CDR3 DNA sequence: TGTGCCAGCAGCTTACTGAGCAGTCCCTACGAGCAGTACTTC. It specifies CASSLLSSPYEQYF. V usage is TRBV7-9 and J usage is TRBJ2-7; D unclear. Trimming took off 2 bases at V and 2 bases at J, with 10 bases between the two ends. From germline, CDR1 is SEHNR and CDR2 FQNEAQ (reference sequence). The length of the CDR3 is 14 residues.

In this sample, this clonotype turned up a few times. For the CDR3, the DNA is TGTGCCAGCAGCCAAGATTGGGCAGGGCCCCAAGAGACCCAGTACTTC. This gives the protein CASSQDWAGPQETQYF. V usage is TRBV4-2 and J usage is TRBJ2-5, with D tentatively TRBD1 (5 bases). Trimming cost V 0 bases and J 1 base, with 12 bases left between them. CDR1 is LGHNA and CDR2 is YNFKEQ in the germline V gene. The CDR3 totals 16 residues.

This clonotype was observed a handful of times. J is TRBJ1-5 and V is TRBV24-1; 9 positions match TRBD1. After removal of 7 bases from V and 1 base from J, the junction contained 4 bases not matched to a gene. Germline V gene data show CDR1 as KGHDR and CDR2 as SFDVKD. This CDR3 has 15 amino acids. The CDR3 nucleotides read TGTGCCACCAGGCCGGGACAGGGCAGCAATCAGCCCCAGCATTTT. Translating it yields CATRPGQGSNQPQHF.

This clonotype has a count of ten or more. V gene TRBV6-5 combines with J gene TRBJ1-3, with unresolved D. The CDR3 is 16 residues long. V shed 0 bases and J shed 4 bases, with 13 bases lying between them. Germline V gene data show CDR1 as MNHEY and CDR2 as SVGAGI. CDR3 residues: CASSYSGQLAGNTIYF. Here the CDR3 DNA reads TGTGCCAGCAGTTACTCGGGCCAGTTGGCCGGAAACACCATATATTTT.